The 15 T cell receptor beta chains given below trace back to one sample, sequenced in a study of T-cell memory formation after mild COVID-19. Each CDR3 protein gets one entry after TCRdb re-called the 5' RACE reads with MiXCR. The sample yields some 320,000 distinct CDR3 sequences, roughly 15% seen once. The sequenced material came from PBMCs or a T cell subset sorted from them (not recorded which). Source of these receptors: a man younger than 30 who had mild COVID-19 (a few samples of this study predate the infection). Cell type and time point are not known.

The chain has TRBV10-3 and TRBJ2-1; TRBD2 agrees at 14 bases. The CDR3 is made up of 15 amino acids. Germline CDR1 ENHRY, CDR2 SYGVKD. Trimming cost V 6 bases and J 7 bases; bases outside gene matches: 5. DNA of the CDR3: TGTGCCATCAGCGGACTAGCGGGGGGACCTAATGAGCAGTTCTTC. Protein product: CAISGLAGGPNEQFF.

This clonotype has just a few counts. The chain employs TRBV4-3 and TRBJ2-2; the D gene could be TRBD1 or TRBD2 (5 bases each). CDR1 is LGHNA and CDR2 is YSLEER in the germline V gene. The CDR3 covers 15 residues. V lost 1 base, J lost 3 bases, and 9 bases lay in between. The DNA for the CDR3 is TGCGCCAGCAGCCAAGGACAGCGGTACACCGGGGAGCTGTTTTTT. Translation: CASSQGQRYTGELFF.

This clonotype was seen only a few times. The V gene is TRBV7-2, the J gene TRBJ2-1; TRBD2 matches at 7 bases. The germline V gene has CDR1 SGHTA and CDR2 FQGNSA. With V trimmed by 1 base and J by 4 bases, 13 bases remained unmatched. The CDR3 has 18 amino acids. As DNA, the CDR3 is TGTGCCAGCAGCTTAGTACCGGTTGAGGGACTACAATACAATGAGCAGTTCTTC. This gives the protein CASSLVPVEGLQYNEQFF.

This clonotype has at least ten counts. J is TRBJ2-5 and V is TRBV15; no clear D gene. Germline values: CDR1 LNHNV, CDR2 YYDKDF (reference sequence). The germline V and J ends were trimmed by 0 bases and 3 bases, with 17 bases remaining between them. CDR3 size: 17 residues. CDR3: CATSRELSTDAKETQYF. The CDR3 DNA sequence: TGTGCCACCAGCAGAGAATTGAGCACGGACGCAAAAGAGACCCAGTACTTC.

The table lists this clonotype with a few counts. As DNA, the CDR3 is TGTGCCAGCAGTTCGGGGGTGTCACCCCTCCACTTT. Its protein product is CASSSGVSPLHF. The chain has TRBV7-9 and TRBJ1-6; TRBD1 is a possible D gene (5 bases). The CDR3 is 12 amino acids. In germline, CDR1 is SEHNR, CDR2 FQNEAQ (reference sequence). The V end lost 6 bases, the J end lost 10 bases, and 10 bases lay between the germline ends.

There are a few counts of this clonotype. This rearrangement joins TRBV6-5 to TRBJ2-7; 11 positions agree with TRBD2. The CDR3 spans 15 residues. The ends lost 8 bases at V and 0 bases at J; junction bases unmatched: 6. Germline V CDR1 and CDR2: MNHEY, SVGAGI. This chain's CDR3 is CASWASGGSSYEQYF. For the CDR3, the DNA is TGTGCCAGCTGGGCTAGCGGGGGGAGCTCCTACGAGCAGTACTTC.

This clonotype was counted at least ten times. The chain recombines TRBV6-5 with TRBJ1-3; D unresolved. This CDR3 contains 15 residues. Germline V gives CDR1 MNHEY, CDR2 SVGAGI. V was pared by 3 bases and J by 0 bases, with 9 bases between. The CDR3 sequence: CASSYGRSSGNTIYF. The DNA of the CDR3 is TGTGCCAGCAGTTATGGTCGATCCTCTGGAAACACCATATATTTT.

There are a few counts of this clonotype. This sequence joins TRBV18 and TRBJ2-7; 8 bases match TRBD2. V dropped 1 base and J dropped 2; count of bases not matched to a gene: 4. Germline CDR1 is KGHSH and CDR2 is LQKENI. CDR3 length: 15 amino acids. CDR3 sequence reads: CASSPRGGGPYEQYF. The CDR3 region has the DNA TGTGCCAGCTCACCACGAGGCGGGGGGCCCTACGAGCAGTACTTC.

The chain joins TRBV24-1 to TRBJ2-5, with TRBD1 matching 11 bases. The CDR3 spans 14 residues. The germline CDR1 and CDR2 sequences are KGHDR and SFDVKD. V trimming: 9 bases; J trimming: 5 bases; junction bases outside the gene matches: 7. The CDR3 DNA reads as TGTGCCACCTCCGGGACAGGGGGTTCGGAGACCCAGTACTTC. Encoded protein: CATSGTGGSETQYF.

The CDR3 sequence: CATSIRSGGTEAFF. The CDR3 DNA sequence: TGTGCCACCTCCATCCGGTCAGGCGGCACTGAAGCTTTCTTT. V gene TRBV7-2 combines with J gene TRBJ1-1; D is undetermined. From germline, CDR1 is SGHTA and CDR2 FQGNSA. Trimming removed 10 bases at V and 4 bases at J, with 19 bases between. The CDR3 runs 14 residues.

The gene calls are TRBV9 and TRBJ1-1; D is perhaps TRBD1 (6 bases). Trimming stripped 7 bases from V and 10 bases from J, with 20 bases between. Per germline, CDR1 SGDLS and CDR2 YYNGEE. The CDR3 has 13 amino acids. CDR3 residues: CASSNGGGRVAFF. The CDR3 bases are TGTGCCAGCTCAAACGGCGGGGGGCGCGTAGCTTTCTTT.

The chain uses TRBV11-2 and TRBJ2-7, with 14 bases that match TRBD2. Unmatched junction bases numbered 11, after V lost 2 bases and J lost 2 bases. CDR3 length equals 19 residues. CDR1 SGHAT and CDR2 FQNNGV come from the germline V gene. The DNA of the CDR3 is TGTGCCAGCAGCTTACCTCGGGGACTAGCGGGGGCCCCCACCTACGAGCAGTACGTC. Amino acid sequence: CASSLPRGLAGAPTYEQYV.

This clonotype was seen repeatedly, ten times or more. The rearrangement joins TRBV3-1 to TRBJ2-1, with unresolved D. Trimming took 4 bases from V and 3 from J, leaving 10 bases between them. The CDR3 extends over 14 amino acids. CDR1 and CDR2 from the germline V gene are LGHDT and YNNKEL (reference sequence). The CDR3 DNA reads as TGTGCCAGCAGCCCGAGTGGCCGCTACAATGAGCAGTTCTTC. Protein: CASSPSGRYNEQFF.

J is TRBJ2-2 and V is TRBV4-3; 7 bases match TRBD2. The CDR3 has 16 residues. The J segment lost 5 bases and the V segment lost 1 base, leaving 7 bases of the junction unmatched. Germline V CDR1 and CDR2: LGHNA, YSLEER. This chain's CDR3 is CASSQGGRGATGELFF. In nucleotides, the CDR3 is TGCGCCAGCAGCCAAGGGGGGAGGGGTGCGACCGGGGAGCTGTTTTTT.

The chain joins TRBV19 to TRBJ2-5, with D possibly being TRBD1 (5 bases). CDR3 length: 13 residues. Germline loops: CDR1 LNHDA, CDR2 SQIVND (reference sequence). V lost 2 bases, J lost 7 bases, and 11 bases lay in between. DNA for the CDR3: TGTGCCAGTAGTATACCAGGGCCCGGGACCCAGTACTTC. Protein: CASSIPGPGTQYF.